The text below deals with one T cell receptor (beta chain). The antigen remains undetermined. 13 Jbeta primers and 60 Vbeta primers were used for the PCR. Only in-frame clones appear in the TCRdb table, and some are missing; sequencing was by immunoSEQ multiplex PCR. The sample has about 90,000 clones, approximately 65% seen once. This sample was taken from a study of cytomegalovirus exposure and HLA in healthy donors. Study summary: A prior analysis found more than 90 million unique TCR beta sequences from 150 million to 200 million T cells.

Trimming cost V 3 bases and J 8 bases, with 12 bases left between them. Germline V gives CDR1 SGHNT, CDR2 YYREEE (reference sequence). The CDR3 runs to 14 residues. The study, taken as a whole, reports: Clonal expansion was found to be greater in HLA-associated TCR beta chains than in equally common others in a later analysis. Highly shared variants forming one cluster were likely a sequencing artifact.

Specimen: PBMCs. This clonotype originated in a woman aged 30 to 39 in good health and CMV-seropositive. The chain has TRBV5-4 and TRBJ1-6, with a tentative D call TRBD1 (6 bases). The CDR3 bases are TGTGCCAGCAGCTCAGGACAGAGTTATTCACCCCTCCACTTT. Its translation: CASSSGQSYSPLHF.